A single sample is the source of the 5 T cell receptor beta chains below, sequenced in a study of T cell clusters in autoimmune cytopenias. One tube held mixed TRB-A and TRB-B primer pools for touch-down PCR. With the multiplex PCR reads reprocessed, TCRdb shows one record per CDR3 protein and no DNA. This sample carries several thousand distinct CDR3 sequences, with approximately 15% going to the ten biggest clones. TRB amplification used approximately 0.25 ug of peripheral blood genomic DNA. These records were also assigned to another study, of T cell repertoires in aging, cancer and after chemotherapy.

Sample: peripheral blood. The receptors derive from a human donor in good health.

The CDR3 loop reads CASSLERAPDTQYF. The J gene is TRBJ2-3, the V gene TRBV5-1; TCRdb selects TRBD1, and the lack of DNA leaves this call unchecked. Germline V gives CDR1 SGHRS, CDR2 YFSETQ. The CDR3 has 14 amino acids.

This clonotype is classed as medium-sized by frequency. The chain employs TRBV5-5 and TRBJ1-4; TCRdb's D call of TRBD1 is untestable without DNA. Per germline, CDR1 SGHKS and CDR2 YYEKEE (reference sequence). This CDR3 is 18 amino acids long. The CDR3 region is CASSLEFRGTPDGEKLFF.

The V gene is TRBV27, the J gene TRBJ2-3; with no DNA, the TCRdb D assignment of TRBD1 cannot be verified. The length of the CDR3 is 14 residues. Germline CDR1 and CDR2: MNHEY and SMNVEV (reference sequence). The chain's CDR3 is CASSLWGSTDTQYF.

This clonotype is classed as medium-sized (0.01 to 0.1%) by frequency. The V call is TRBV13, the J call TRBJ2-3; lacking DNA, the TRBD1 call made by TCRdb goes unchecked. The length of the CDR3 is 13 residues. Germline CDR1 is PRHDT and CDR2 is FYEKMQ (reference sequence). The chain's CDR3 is CASSRTDSDTQYF.

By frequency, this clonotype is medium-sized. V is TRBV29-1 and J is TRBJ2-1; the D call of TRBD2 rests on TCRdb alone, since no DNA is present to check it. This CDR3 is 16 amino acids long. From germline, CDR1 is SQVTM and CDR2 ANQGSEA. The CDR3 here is CSPQLAGHLSYNEQFF.